The clone carrying this T cell receptor (beta chain) showed up just a few times. Its specificity is unknown. In germline, CDR1 is SGHTA, CDR2 FQGTGA. With 5 bases removed from V and 2 bases from J, the gap between germline ends came to 16 bases. This CDR3 spans 15 amino acids. Via MiXCR, TCRdb re-called the reads, giving one row per CDR3 protein. The sample lists more than 150,000 distinct CDR3 sequences; roughly 19% were seen once. The sample is drawn from a study of T cell repertoires in cytomegalovirus infection. Study findings and constraints: HLA-C-restricted CMV clonotypes gave the most frequent clonotype in two of eight donors.

The chain couples TRBV7-3 to TRBJ2-7; possible D gene TRBD2, 6 bases. This sequence originates from a human donor in good health (CMV status not recorded). Some clones in this sample may be carry-over from other donors' samples. What was sequenced was PBMCs. CDR3 sequence reads: CASSPTAGPAYEQYF. The DNA for the CDR3 is TGTGCCAGCAGCCCCACCGCGGGACCCGCCTACGAGCAGTACTTC.